This T cell receptor beta chain was retrieved from a study of OX40 agonist ivuxolimab in advanced cancers. This clone appeared a single time. One end of the junction fails to match germline, which may point to a read error. Using immunoSEQ multiplex PCR, the repertoire was profiled, and TCRdb retains in-frame clones only, with some absent. The sample records around 67,000 clones, about four fifths being singletons. The CDR3 is 13 amino acids. Germline CDR1 is MNHNS and CDR2 is SASEGT. The chain combines TRBV6-1 with TRBJ2-1, with 7 bases fitting TRBD1. The specimen comprised CD4+ or CD8+ T cells sorted from blood, sampled in a trial of the OX40 agonist ivuxolimab. This TCR came from an adult with an advanced solid tumor such as melanoma, head and neck, liver or kidney cancer. CDR3 residues: CASSESLNRGLVF. Written as DNA, the CDR3 is TGTGCCAGCAGTGAGTCACTAAACAGGGGCCTGGTCTTC.